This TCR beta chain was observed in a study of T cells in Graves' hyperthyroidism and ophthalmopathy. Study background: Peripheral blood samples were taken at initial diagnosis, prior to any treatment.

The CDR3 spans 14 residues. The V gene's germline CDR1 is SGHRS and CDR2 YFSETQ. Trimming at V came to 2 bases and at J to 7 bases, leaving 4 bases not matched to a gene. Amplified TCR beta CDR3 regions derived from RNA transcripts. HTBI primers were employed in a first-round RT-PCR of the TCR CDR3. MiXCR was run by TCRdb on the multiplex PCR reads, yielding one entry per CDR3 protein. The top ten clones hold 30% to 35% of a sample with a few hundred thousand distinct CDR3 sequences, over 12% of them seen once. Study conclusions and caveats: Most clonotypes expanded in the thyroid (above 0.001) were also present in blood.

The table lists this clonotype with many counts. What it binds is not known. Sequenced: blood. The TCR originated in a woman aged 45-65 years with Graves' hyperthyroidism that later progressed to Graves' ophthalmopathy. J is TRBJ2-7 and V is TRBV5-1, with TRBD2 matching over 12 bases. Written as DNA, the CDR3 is TGCGCCAGCAGCTTTCTAGCGGGAGGGCAGGAGCAGTACTTC. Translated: CASSFLAGGQEQYF.